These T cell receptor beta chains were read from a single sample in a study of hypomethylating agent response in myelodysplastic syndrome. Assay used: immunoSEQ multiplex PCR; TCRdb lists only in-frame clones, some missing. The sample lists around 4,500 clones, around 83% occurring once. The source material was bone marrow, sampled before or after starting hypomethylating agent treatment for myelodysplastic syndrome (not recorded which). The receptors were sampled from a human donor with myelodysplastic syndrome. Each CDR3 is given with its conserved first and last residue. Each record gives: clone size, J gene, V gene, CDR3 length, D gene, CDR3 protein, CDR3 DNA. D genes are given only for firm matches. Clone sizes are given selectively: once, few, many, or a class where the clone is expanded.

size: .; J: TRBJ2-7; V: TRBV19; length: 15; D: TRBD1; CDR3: CASRATGGGSYEQYF; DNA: TGTGCCAGTAGAGCGACAGGGGGGGGCTCCTACGAGCAGTACTTC
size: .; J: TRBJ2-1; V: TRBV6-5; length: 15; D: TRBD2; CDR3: CASSYSSGRVFEQFF; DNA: TGTGCCAGCAGTTACTCTAGCGGGAGGGTTTTTGAGCAGTTCTTC
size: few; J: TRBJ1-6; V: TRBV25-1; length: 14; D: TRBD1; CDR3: CASSWDRAGSPLHF; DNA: TGTGCCAGCAGTTGGGACAGGGCAGGTTCACCCCTCCACTTT
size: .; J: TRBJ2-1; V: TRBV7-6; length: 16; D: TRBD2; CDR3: CASSLAGTSGGNEQFF; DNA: TGTGCCAGCAGCTTAGCGGGTACTAGCGGGGGTAATGAGCAGTTCTTC
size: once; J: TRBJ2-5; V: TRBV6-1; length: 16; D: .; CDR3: CASSEATPEVGETQYF; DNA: TGTGCCAGCAGTGAAGCGACCCCGGAGGTAGGAGAGACCCAGTACTTC
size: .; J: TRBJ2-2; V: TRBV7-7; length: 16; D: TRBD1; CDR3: CASSLVDRGRAGELFF; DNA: TGTGCCAGCAGCTTAGTGGACAGGGGGCGCGCCGGGGAGCTGTTTTTT
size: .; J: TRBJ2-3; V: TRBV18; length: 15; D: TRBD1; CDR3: CASSLRTGEADTQYF; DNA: TGTGCCAGCTCACTCCGGACAGGGGAGGCAGATACGCAGTATTTT
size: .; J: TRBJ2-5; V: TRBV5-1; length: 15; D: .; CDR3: CASSLSRGIQETQYF; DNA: TGCGCCAGCAGCCTGAGCCGGGGGATTCAAGAGACCCAGTACTTC
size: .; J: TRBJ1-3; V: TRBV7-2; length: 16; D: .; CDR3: CASSLATGLGGNTIYF; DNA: TGTGCCAGCAGCTTAGCGACTGGCTTGGGGGGAAACACCATATATTTT
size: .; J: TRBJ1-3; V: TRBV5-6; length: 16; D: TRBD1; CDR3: CASSPNRGRSGNTIYF; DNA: TGTGCCAGCAGCCCCAACAGGGGAAGGTCTGGAAACACCATATATTTT
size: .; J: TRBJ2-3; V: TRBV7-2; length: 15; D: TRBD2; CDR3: CASSLGLAATDTQYF; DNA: TGTGCCAGCAGCTTAGGTCTAGCGGCCACAGATACGCAGTATTTT
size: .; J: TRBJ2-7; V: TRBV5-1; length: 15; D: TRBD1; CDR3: CASSAGTGGHYEQYF; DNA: TGCGCCAGCAGCGCTGGGACAGGGGGGCACTACGAGCAGTACTTC
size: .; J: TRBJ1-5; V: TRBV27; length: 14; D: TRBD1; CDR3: CASRPDREGQPQHF; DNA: TGTGCCAGCAGACCTGACAGGGAGGGACAGCCCCAGCATTTT
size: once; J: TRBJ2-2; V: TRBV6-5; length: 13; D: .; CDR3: CASNDPNTGELFF; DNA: TGTGCCAGCAACGATCCAAACACCGGGGAGCTGTTTTTT
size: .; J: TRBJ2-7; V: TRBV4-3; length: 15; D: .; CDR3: CASSQASGRSYEQYF; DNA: TGCGCCAGCAGCCAAGCGTCGGGCCGATCCTACGAGCAGTACTTC
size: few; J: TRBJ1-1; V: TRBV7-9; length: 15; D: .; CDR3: CASSLALPYRTEAFF; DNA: TGTGCCAGCAGCTTAGCGCTACCTTATAGGACTGAAGCTTTCTTT
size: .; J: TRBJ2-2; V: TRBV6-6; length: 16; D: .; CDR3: CASSRPGGINTGELFF; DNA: TGTGCCAGCAGTAGGCCAGGGGGGATTAACACCGGGGAGCTGTTTTTT
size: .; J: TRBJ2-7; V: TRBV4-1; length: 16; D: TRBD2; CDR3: CASSPYSGRSNYEQYF; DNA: TGCGCCAGCAGCCCATATAGCGGGAGATCCAACTACGAGCAGTACTTC
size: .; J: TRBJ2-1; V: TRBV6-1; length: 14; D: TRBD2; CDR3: CASGSGRAYNEQFF; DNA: TGTGCCAGCGGTAGCGGGAGGGCCTACAATGAGCAGTTCTTC
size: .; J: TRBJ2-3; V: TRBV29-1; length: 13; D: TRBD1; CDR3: CSVDRESTDTQYF; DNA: TGCAGCGTGGACAGGGAATCCACAGATACGCAGTATTTT
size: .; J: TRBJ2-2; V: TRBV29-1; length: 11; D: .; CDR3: CSVVRTGELFF; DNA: TGCAGCGTTGTGAGAACCGGGGAGCTGTTTTTT
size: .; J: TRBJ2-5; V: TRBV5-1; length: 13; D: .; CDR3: CASSLLLGETQYF; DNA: TGCGCCAGCAGCTTGTTGTTGGGTGAGACCCAGTACTTC
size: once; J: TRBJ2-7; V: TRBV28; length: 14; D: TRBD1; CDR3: CASSRQGVDDEQYF; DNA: TGTGCCAGCAGTCGACAGGGAGTTGACGACGAGCAGTACTTC
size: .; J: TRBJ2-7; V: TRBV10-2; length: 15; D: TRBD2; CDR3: CASSRTSGLSYEQYF; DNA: TGCGCCAGCAGTAGGACTAGCGGGCTATCCTACGAGCAGTACTTC
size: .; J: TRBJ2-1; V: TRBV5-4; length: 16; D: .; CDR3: CASSLGGLSSYNEQFF; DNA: TGTGCCAGCAGCTTGGGAGGCCTCAGCTCCTACAATGAGCAGTTCTTC
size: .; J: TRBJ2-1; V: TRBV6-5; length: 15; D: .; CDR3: CASRDDIGPYNEQFF; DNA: TGTGCCAGCAGAGACGACATCGGCCCCTACAATGAGCAGTTCTTC
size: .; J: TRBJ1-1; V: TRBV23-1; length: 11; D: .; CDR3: CAEARNTEAFF; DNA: TGCGCCGAGGCCAGGAACACTGAAGCTTTCTTT
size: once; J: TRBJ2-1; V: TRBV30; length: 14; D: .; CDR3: CAWSVGGSLNEQFF; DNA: TGTGCCTGGAGTGTAGGGGGGAGTTTAAACGAGCAGTTCTTC
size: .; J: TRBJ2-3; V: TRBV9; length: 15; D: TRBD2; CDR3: CASSSGTSDSNTQYF; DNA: TGTGCCAGCAGCTCAGGGACTAGCGACTCGAATACGCAGTATTTT
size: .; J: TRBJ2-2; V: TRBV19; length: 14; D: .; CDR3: CASSIRGGTGELFF; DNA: TGTGCCAGTAGTATAAGAGGGGGCACCGGGGAGCTGTTTTTT
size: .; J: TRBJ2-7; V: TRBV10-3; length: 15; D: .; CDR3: CAISESSLVPYEQYF; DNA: TGTGCCATCAGTGAGTCGAGTTTAGTGCCCTACGAGCAGTACTTC
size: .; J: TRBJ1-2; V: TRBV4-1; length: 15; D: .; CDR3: CASSQGQGPSYGYTF; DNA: TGCGCCAGCAGCCAAGGCCAGGGGCCCTCCTATGGCTACACCTTC
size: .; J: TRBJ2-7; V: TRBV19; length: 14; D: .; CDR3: CASTLDRFSYEQYF; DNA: TGTGCCAGTACTTTGGACCGGTTCTCCTACGAGCAGTACTTC
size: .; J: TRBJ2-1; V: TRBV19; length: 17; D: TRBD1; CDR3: CASSLYPPGQGYNEQFF; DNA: TGTGCCAGTAGTCTCTATCCTCCGGGACAGGGTTACAATGAGCAGTTCTTC
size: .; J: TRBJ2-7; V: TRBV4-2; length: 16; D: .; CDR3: CASSQDSTYQGYEQYF; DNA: TGTGCCAGCAGCCAAGATTCTACTTACCAAGGCTACGAGCAGTACTTC
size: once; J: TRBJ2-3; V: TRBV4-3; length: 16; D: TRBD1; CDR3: CASSQDGGWTGQTQYF; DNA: TGCGCCAGCAGCCAAGACGGAGGGTGGACAGGGCAGACGCAGTATTTT
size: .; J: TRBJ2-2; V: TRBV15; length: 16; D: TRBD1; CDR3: CATSREDRVNTGELFF; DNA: TGTGCCACCAGCAGAGAAGACAGGGTGAACACCGGGGAGCTGTTTTTT
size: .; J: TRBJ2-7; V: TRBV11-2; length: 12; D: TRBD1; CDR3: CASSQQGVEQYF; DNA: TGTGCCAGCAGCCAACAGGGGGTTGAGCAGTACTTC
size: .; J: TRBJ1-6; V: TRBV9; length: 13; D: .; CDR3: CASSGTPNSPLHF; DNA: TGTGCCAGCAGCGGGACACCGAATTCACCCCTCCACTTT
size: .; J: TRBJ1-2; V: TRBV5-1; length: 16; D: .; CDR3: CASSWTGPGAGYGYTF; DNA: TGCGCCAGCAGTTGGACCGGGCCTGGGGCGGGCTATGGCTACACCTTC
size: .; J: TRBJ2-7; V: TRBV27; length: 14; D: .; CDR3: CASSLGGWGDEQYF; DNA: TGTGCCAGCAGTTTAGGGGGTTGGGGCGACGAGCAGTACTTC
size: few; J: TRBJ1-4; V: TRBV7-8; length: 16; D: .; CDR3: CASSSHRPTTNEKLFF; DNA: TGTGCCAGCAGCTCACACAGGCCTACAACTAATGAAAAACTGTTTTTT
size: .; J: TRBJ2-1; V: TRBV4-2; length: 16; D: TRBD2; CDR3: CASRSDTSGRYNEQFF; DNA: TGTGCCAGCAGATCGGACACTAGCGGGAGGTACAATGAGCAGTTCTTC
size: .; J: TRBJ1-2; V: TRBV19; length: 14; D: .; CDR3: CASSHTGTVYGYTF; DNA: TGTGCCAGTAGTCATACCGGGACGGTGTATGGCTACACCTTC
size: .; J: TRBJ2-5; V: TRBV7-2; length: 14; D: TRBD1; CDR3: CASSYLTGRETQYF; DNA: TGTGCCAGCAGCTACCTGACAGGGAGAGAGACCCAGTACTTC
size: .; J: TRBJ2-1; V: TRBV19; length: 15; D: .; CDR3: CASSGGRAQDIGQFF; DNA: TGTGCCAGTAGTGGGGGTAGGGCCCAGGACATAGGGCAGTTCTTC